This is a list of T cell receptor beta chains from one sample in a study of T cell changes during pregnancy in multiple sclerosis. The protocol was immunoSEQ multiplex PCR, while the TCRdb copy is restricted to in-frame clones and leaves out a portion. The sample has around 29,000 clones, 85% to 95% seen once; the top ten hold 5.7%. This material consisted of CD8+ T cells from peripheral blood mononuclear cells, taken before pregnancy. The origin of the receptors is a female donor with multiple sclerosis, enrolled in a pregnancy study. CDR3s include the opening cysteine and the closing phenylalanine or tryptophan. The D gene is left open where the match is weak. Clone sizes are given selectively: once, few, many, or a class where the clone is expanded.

v_call	cdr3_length	clone_size	d_call	j_call	cdr3_nt	cdr3_aa
TRBV28	11	few	.	TRBJ1-1	TGTGCCAGCAGCTTTAACACTGAAGCTTTCTTT	CASSFNTEAFF
TRBV7-9	15	once	.	TRBJ1-1	TGTGCCAGCACCCACAGGGTAACCCCGAACACTGAAGCTTTCTTT	CASTHRVTPNTEAFF
TRBV27	14	.	TRBD1	TRBJ2-2	TGTGCCAGCAAGGACAGGTTCGGGACCGGGGAGCTGTTTTTT	CASKDRFGTGELFF
TRBV4-1	13	.	.	TRBJ2-7	TGCGCCAGCAGCCAACAGGAAGCCTACGAGCAGTACTTC	CASSQQEAYEQYF
TRBV4-1	20	.	.	TRBJ1-2	TGCGCCAGCAGCCAAAGATCGACCACCTCGGACGTCCCGAGGGATTATGGCTACACCTTC	CASSQRSTTSDVPRDYGYTF
TRBV27	16	.	.	TRBJ1-1	TGTGCCAGCAGTCCCCAGGAGGGGCCGATGAACACTGAAGCTTTCTTT	CASSPQEGPMNTEAFF
TRBV4-3	15	.	.	TRBJ1-3	TGCGCCAGCAGCCAAGATCGGGAGGGAATGGACACCATATATTTT	CASSQDREGMDTIYF
TRBV19	13	.	.	TRBJ1-1	TGTGCCAGTAGTACGACTCTGAACACTGAAGCTTTCTTT	CASSTTLNTEAFF
TRBV4-1	20	.	.	TRBJ2-4	TGCGCCAGCAGCCTATACATGTCCGGTCAGGGGATGCTAGCCAAAAACATTCAGTACTTC	CASSLYMSGQGMLAKNIQYF
TRBV15	15	.	TRBD1	TRBJ2-7	TGTGCCACCAGCAGAGTCCGGGACAGCTCCTACGAGCAGTACTTC	CATSRVRDSSYEQYF
TRBV7-9	15	.	TRBD1	TRBJ2-2	TGTGCCAGCAGCTCCCGGGACAGGGCGAACGGGGAGCTGTTTTTT	CASSSRDRANGELFF
TRBV27	16	.	TRBD2	TRBJ2-1	TGTGCCAGCAGTTTAACTAGCGGGAGTGTCTACAATGAGCAGTTCTTC	CASSLTSGSVYNEQFF
TRBV10-3	17	.	TRBD2	TRBJ2-7	TGTGCCATCAGTGTCGTCGAGGGAGGGCTGCTCTCCTACGAGCAGTACTTC	CAISVVEGGLLSYEQYF
TRBV29-1	14	.	TRBD1	TRBJ2-7	TGCAGCGTTGAAGACCGACAGGGGGGCAACGAGCAGTACTTC	CSVEDRQGGNEQYF
TRBV9	12	.	.	TRBJ1-2	TGTGCCAGCAGTCGTACTAACTATGGCTACACCTTC	CASSRTNYGYTF
TRBV2	16	.	TRBD2	TRBJ2-1	TGTGCCAGCAGCGATTCCACTAGCGGGAGCAACAATGAGCAGTTCTTC	CASSDSTSGSNNEQFF
TRBV5-5	13	.	.	TRBJ1-2	TGTGCCAGCAGCTTTGGGGGGAACTATGGCTACACCTTC	CASSFGGNYGYTF
TRBV6-4	16	.	.	TRBJ2-6	TGTGCCAGCAGTGACTCGTTCACATCTGGGGCCAACGTCCTGACTTTC	CASSDSFTSGANVLTF
TRBV7-8	15	.	TRBD1	TRBJ1-6	TGTGCCAGCAGCTTAGAGACAGGGGCCTATTCACCCCTCCACTTT	CASSLETGAYSPLHF
TRBV30	12	.	TRBD1	TRBJ1-3	TGTGCCTGGAGTGTAGGGGGCACTACCATATATTTT	CAWSVGGTTIYF
TRBV4-1	15	.	.	TRBJ2-1	TGCGCCAGCAGCCAAGAACAGAGCTCCTACAATGAGCAGTTCTTC	CASSQEQSSYNEQFF
TRBV27	13	.	.	TRBJ2-1	TGTGCCAGCAGTTTAGGGAGCTACAATGAGCAGTTCTTC	CASSLGSYNEQFF
TRBV9	12	.	.	TRBJ1-2	TGTGCCAGCTCTACTCCCCTCTATGGCTACACCTTC	CASSTPLYGYTF
TRBV15	16	.	TRBD1	TRBJ2-7	TGTGCCACCAGCAGAGATCAGGGACAGGGATTCTACGAGCAGTACTTC	CATSRDQGQGFYEQYF
TRBV6-1	13	.	.	TRBJ1-1	TGTGCCAGCAGTACCGGGGGGGTTACTGAAGCTTTCTTT	CASSTGGVTEAFF
TRBV9	17	.	TRBD2	TRBJ2-2	TGTGCCAGCAGCTTATCATTCGGGGGGGGATTAGCCGGGGAGCTGTTTTTT	CASSLSFGGGLAGELFF
TRBV19	18	.	TRBD1	TRBJ2-7	TGTGCCAGTAGTATATTCCCCGCTACAGGGGGCAGTTCCTACGAGCAGTACTTC	CASSIFPATGGSSYEQYF
TRBV9	15	.	.	TRBJ1-4	TGTGCCAGCAGCGTAGGCGCGGGACCCGATGAAAAACTGTTTTTT	CASSVGAGPDEKLFF
TRBV18	15	.	.	TRBJ1-4	TGTGCCAGCTCACCTCCACTTGCAGGGGCGCTTGGGCTGTTTTTT	CASSPPLAGALGLFF
TRBV5-5	17	.	.	TRBJ2-5	TGTGCCAGCAGTACTCTGGAGGAGCCGGACGGGGTAGAGACCCAGTACTTC	CASSTLEEPDGVETQYF
TRBV27	16	.	.	TRBJ1-6	TGTGCCAGCAGTTTCGGGGGAGTTCGTGGTCAGCGGCCCCTCCACTTT	CASSFGGVRGQRPLHF
TRBV7-6	15	.	TRBD2	TRBJ2-1	TGTGCCAGCAGCTTGGGACTAGCGGGGTACAATGAGCAGTTCTTC	CASSLGLAGYNEQFF
TRBV14	12	.	.	TRBJ1-2	TGTGCCAGCAGCGCGGGAGTCTGGGGCTACACCTTC	CASSAGVWGYTF
TRBV29-1	15	.	TRBD2	TRBJ2-7	TGCAGCGTTGTCGGACTAGCGGGAGTCACCTACGAGCAGTACTTC	CSVVGLAGVTYEQYF
TRBV5-5	14	once	TRBD1	TRBJ1-4	TGTGCCAGCAGCTTAGGACAGGGGGAGGGGAAACTGTTTTTT	CASSLGQGEGKLFF
TRBV28	13	once	TRBD1	TRBJ2-7	TGTGCCAGCAGACAGCAGGGGGCCTACGAGCAGTACTTC	CASRQQGAYEQYF
TRBV29-1	15	.	TRBD1	TRBJ2-7	TGCAGCGTTGTGGAGGACAGGGAAGGTGGCTACGAGCAGTACTTC	CSVVEDREGGYEQYF
TRBV6-5	15	once	.	TRBJ1-2	TGTGCCAGCAGTTACTCAGTCAGTGGACAATATGGCTACACCTTC	CASSYSVSGQYGYTF
TRBV18	19	.	.	TRBJ2-1	TGTGCCAGCTCACCACCACCGGAAAATCTCCCCCAACGGGTCAATGAGCAGTTCTTC	CASSPPPENLPQRVNEQFF
TRBV2	14	.	TRBD1	TRBJ2-5	TGTGCCAGCAGTACGGGACAGGGGGGAGAGACCCAGTACTTC	CASSTGQGGETQYF
TRBV7-2	13	.	.	TRBJ2-1	TGTGCCAGCAGCTTCGGGGGATCCAGTGAGCAGTTCTTC	CASSFGGSSEQFF
TRBV29-1	14	.	.	TRBJ2-1	TGCAGCGTTGAAGGCAGGGCAGGGTCAGGTGAGCAGTTCTTC	CSVEGRAGSGEQFF
TRBV7-6	16	once	TRBD1	TRBJ2-5	TGTGCCAGCAGCCCGAGGACAGGGCCGGAACAAGAGACCCAGTACTTC	CASSPRTGPEQETQYF
TRBV27	17	few	.	TRBJ1-4	TGTGCCAGCAGTCGGGGGGCAGGGCTTAAGCGCAATGAAAAACTGTTTTTT	CASSRGAGLKRNEKLFF
TRBV5-6	15	.	TRBD1	TRBJ1-2	TGTGCCAGCAGCTTGGGTGGGACAGGGGGCTATGGCTACACCTTC	CASSLGGTGGYGYTF
TRBV29-1	17	.	TRBD1	TRBJ2-1	TGCAGCGTTGATTCACTTGATCGGACAGGGCCCAAGGAGGAGCAGTTCTTC	CSVDSLDRTGPKEEQFF
TRBV2	15	.	TRBD1	TRBJ1-2	TGTGCCAGCAGGGGACAGTCGAGGTGGAGTTATGGCTACACCTTC	CASRGQSRWSYGYTF
TRBV6-9	15	.	TRBD1	TRBJ2-7	TGTGCCAGCAGTTCCCTCACAGGGGTGCGCCACGAGCAGTACTTC	CASSSLTGVRHEQYF
TRBV5-6	15	.	.	TRBJ1-6	TGTGCCAGCAGCTTGGGCCGCAGAGAGGATTCACCCCTCCACTTT	CASSLGRREDSPLHF
TRBV9	12	.	.	TRBJ2-1	TGTGCCAGCAGCCCGACGACTCACGAGCAGTTCTTC	CASSPTTHEQFF
TRBV15	17	once	TRBD2	TRBJ2-1	TGTGCCACCAGCAGCCACAAACTAGCGGGGGGTTACAATGAGCAGTTCTTC	CATSSHKLAGGYNEQFF
TRBV6-1	14	.	TRBD1	TRBJ2-1	TGTGCCAGCAGTGACTCCCAGGGGGCCGATGAGCAGTTCTTC	CASSDSQGADEQFF
TRBV28	15	.	TRBD1	TRBJ1-1	TGTGCCAGCAGCTTGGGCACAGGGGGCTACACTGAAGCTTTCTTT	CASSLGTGGYTEAFF
TRBV7-9	12	.	.	TRBJ1-5	TGTGCCAGCAGCCCAGGGGCCTCGGCCCAGCATTTT	CASSPGASAQHF
TRBV19	14	.	TRBD1	TRBJ1-5	TGTGCCAGTAGTCCGGGACAGAAAAATCAGCCCCAGCATTTT	CASSPGQKNQPQHF
TRBV5-4	18	.	TRBD2	TRBJ2-2	TGTGCCAGCAGCGGACCGGGACTAGCGGGGGTTAACACCGGGGAGCTGTTTTTT	CASSGPGLAGVNTGELFF
TRBV6-5	13	.	TRBD1	TRBJ2-7	TGTGCCAGCAGTTACGGACAGGGCCTCGAGCAGTACTTC	CASSYGQGLEQYF